A selection of T cell receptor beta chains follows, all from one sample in a study of blood T cells in healthy people across ages. In TCRdb, the 5' RACE reads were re-called with MiXCR into one record per CDR3 protein. The repertoire has just over 1 million distinct CDR3 sequences, 35% to 50% of them found once; the top ten carry approximately 17%. Sequencing input: blood. These receptors were collected from a woman aged 55-69 years in good health. Each CDR3 is given with its conserved first and last residue. Fields, in order: J gene, clone size, V gene, D gene, CDR3 protein, CDR3 DNA. D genes are given only for firm matches. Size tells how often a clone was seen (once, few, many) or the class of an expanded clone, and some rows leave it out.

TRBJ2-7,NA,TRBV10-3,NA,CATLRTESYEQYF,TGTGCCACCTTAAGGACAGAATCCTACGAGCAGTACTTC
TRBJ2-1,few,TRBV3-1,TRBD2,CASSRTSGIRNEQFF,TGTGCCAGCAGTCGGACTAGCGGGATCAGGAATGAGCAGTTCTTC
TRBJ2-3,once,TRBV9,NA,CASSVGGATSTDTQYF,TGTGCCAGCAGCGTAGGAGGTGCGACTAGCACAGATACGCAGTATTTT
TRBJ1-2,NA,TRBV3-1,NA,CASSQGRVGVGYTF,TGTGCCAGCAGCCAAGGAAGGGTTGGCGTAGGCTACACCTTC
TRBJ1-5,NA,TRBV20-1,NA,CSARDPWTAGSNQPQHF,TGCAGTGCTAGAGATCCATGGACAGCCGGCAGTAATCAGCCCCAGCATTTT
TRBJ1-2,NA,TRBV7-2,NA,CASNLGGSDYGYTF,TGTGCCAGCAACCTCGGGGGCTCAGACTATGGCTACACCTTC
TRBJ1-5,NA,TRBV7-9,TRBD1,CASSFGTGGDGNQPQHF,TGTGCCAGCAGCTTTGGGACAGGGGGCGACGGCAATCAGCCCCAGCATTTT
TRBJ2-1,few,TRBV2,TRBD2,CASSGGLAGPNEQFF,TGTGCCAGCAGTGGGGGACTAGCGGGCCCCAATGAGCAGTTCTTC
TRBJ1-1,few,TRBV7-2,NA,CASSLPAAAAGGMNTEAFF,TGTGCCAGCAGCCTCCCCGCCGCGGCCGCGGGAGGGATGAACACTGAAGCTTTCTTT
TRBJ2-1,NA,TRBV9,NA,CASSVEGISSYNEQFF,TGTGCCAGCAGCGTAGAGGGAATCAGCTCCTACAATGAGCAGTTCTTC
TRBJ2-3,NA,TRBV18,NA,CASSPNLRDTQYF,TGTGCCAGCTCACCCAACTTAAGAGATACGCAGTATTTT
TRBJ1-2,NA,TRBV3-1,NA,CASSQNTNYGYTF,TGTGCCAGCAGCCAAAACACTAACTATGGCTACACCTTC
TRBJ2-7,NA,TRBV5-1,NA,CASSLGQVVSYEQYF,TGCGCCAGCAGCTTGGGACAGGTTGTTTCCTACGAGCAGTACTTC
TRBJ2-3,NA,TRBV20-1,NA,CSAYPGTYTDTQYF,TGCAGTGCCTACCCCGGGACTTACACAGATACGCAGTATTTT
TRBJ2-7,few,TRBV6-5,TRBD2,CASSYSSGTRSNEQYF,TGTGCCAGCAGTTACTCGAGCGGGACTAGGTCGAATGAGCAGTACTTC
TRBJ2-7,NA,TRBV6-5,NA,CASSYSGGQYEQYF,TGTGCCAGCAGTTACTCAGGAGGGCAATACGAGCAGTACTTC
TRBJ2-1,few,TRBV29-1,NA,CSVWGGVSYNEQFF,TGCAGCGTTTGGGGTGGGGTCTCCTACAATGAGCAGTTCTTC
TRBJ1-1,NA,TRBV11-2,TRBD1,CASSYLRQGGAVDTEAFF,TGTGCCAGCAGCTACCTAAGACAGGGGGGGGCTGTGGACACTGAAGCTTTCTTT
TRBJ1-6,NA,TRBV2,NA,CASIGRNSPLHF,TGTGCCAGCATAGGCAGAAATTCACCCCTCCACTTT
TRBJ2-7,NA,TRBV10-3,NA,CAISEARNTYEQYF,TGTGCCATCAGTGAGGCGCGGAACACCTACGAGCAGTACTTC
TRBJ2-1,NA,TRBV11-3,NA,CASSWGSNEQFF,TGTGCCAGCAGCTGGGGCTCCAATGAGCAGTTCTTC
TRBJ1-2,NA,TRBV20-1,NA,CSASWGGRRYGYTF,TGCAGTGCCAGTTGGGGGGGGCGTCGGTATGGCTACACCTTC
TRBJ2-3,few,TRBV20-1,TRBD1,CSARRIGTGGISSTDTQYF,TGCAGTGCTAGACGGATAGGGACAGGGGGCATCTCGAGCACAGATACGCAGTATTTT
TRBJ2-1,NA,TRBV20-1,TRBD2,CSAATGTSGRASSNEQFF,TGCAGTGCAGCGACCGGGACTAGCGGGAGGGCCAGTAGTAATGAGCAGTTCTTC
TRBJ2-7,NA,TRBV27,TRBD2,CASSLLLGGTYEQYF,TGTGCCAGCAGTCTCCTCCTCGGGGGGACCTACGAGCAGTACTTC
TRBJ2-7,few,TRBV7-2,NA,CASSRRVLYEQYF,TGTGCCAGCAGCAGGAGGGTCCTCTACGAGCAGTACTTC
TRBJ1-2,NA,TRBV29-1,NA,CSWRAGGDNYGYTF,TGCAGCTGGAGGGCGGGGGGAGATAACTATGGCTACACCTTC
TRBJ2-3,NA,TRBV12-5,NA,CASGSPGTDTQYF,TGTGCTAGTGGTTCCCCTGGCACAGATACGCAGTATTTT
TRBJ1-2,NA,TRBV29-1,NA,CSVTGHGNYGYTF,TGCAGCGTAACAGGGCACGGTAACTATGGCTACACCTTC
TRBJ2-1,NA,TRBV6-6,NA,CASSYAVYNEQFF,TGTGCCAGCAGTTACGCTGTCTACAATGAGCAGTTCTTC
TRBJ2-7,few,TRBV5-1,NA,CASSTDRSKDYEQYF,TGCGCCAGCAGCACGGACAGATCAAAAGATTACGAGCAGTACTTC
TRBJ2-3,few,TRBV4-2,TRBD2,CASSQDGLADPTDTQYF,TGTGCCAGCAGCCAAGACGGGCTAGCGGACCCCACAGATACGCAGTATTTT
TRBJ2-5,few,TRBV5-1,NA,CASSWQLGNEQYF,TGCGCCAGCAGCTGGCAACTAGGGAATGAGCAGTACTTC
TRBJ1-2,NA,TRBV5-1,NA,CASSLALQGDYGYTF,TGCGCCAGCAGCTTGGCCCTCCAGGGCGACTATGGCTACACCTTC
TRBJ2-1,NA,TRBV29-1,NA,CSVEWVVGEQFF,TGCAGCGTTGAATGGGTAGTGGGTGAGCAGTTCTTC
TRBJ2-5,NA,TRBV27,TRBD1,CASSSQGMEETQYF,TGTGCCAGCAGTTCACAGGGGATGGAAGAGACCCAGTACTTC
TRBJ1-3,NA,TRBV30,NA,CAWRLFNTIYF,TGTGCCTGGAGACTCTTTAACACCATATATTTT
TRBJ1-1,few,TRBV4-1,NA,CASSQSAREAFF,TGCGCCAGCAGCCAATCCGCCAGGGAAGCTTTCTTT
TRBJ2-7,NA,TRBV29-1,NA,CSVEEGQGLGRGEQYF,TGCAGCGTTGAAGAAGGGCAGGGCTTGGGAAGGGGGGAGCAGTACTTC
TRBJ2-7,once,TRBV20-1,TRBD2,CSARPGRALSYEQYF,TGCAGTGCCCGTCCTGGGAGGGCGCTCTCCTACGAGCAGTACTTC
TRBJ2-1,NA,TRBV20-1,NA,CSAAPGEVNEQFF,TGCAGTGCTGCCCCGGGGGAAGTAAATGAGCAGTTCTTC
TRBJ2-7,NA,TRBV29-1,NA,CSVALAVSYEQYF,TGCAGCGTTGCACTAGCAGTTTCCTACGAGCAGTACTTC
TRBJ1-2,NA,TRBV28,NA,CASSSTGFYTF,TGTGCCAGCAGTTCAACAGGGTTCTACACCTTC